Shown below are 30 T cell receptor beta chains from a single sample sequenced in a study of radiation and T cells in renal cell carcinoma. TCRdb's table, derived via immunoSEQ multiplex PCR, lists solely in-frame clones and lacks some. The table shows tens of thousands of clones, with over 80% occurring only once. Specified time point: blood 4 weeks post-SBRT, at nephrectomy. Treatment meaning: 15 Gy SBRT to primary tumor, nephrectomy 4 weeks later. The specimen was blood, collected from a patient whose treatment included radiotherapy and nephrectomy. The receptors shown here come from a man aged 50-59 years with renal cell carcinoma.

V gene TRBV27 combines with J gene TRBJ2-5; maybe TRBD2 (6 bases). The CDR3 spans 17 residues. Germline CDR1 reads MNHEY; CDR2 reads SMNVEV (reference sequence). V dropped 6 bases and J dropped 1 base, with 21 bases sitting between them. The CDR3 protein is CASSPGWGVNGQETQYF. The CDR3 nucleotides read TGTGCCAGCAGCCCCGGCTGGGGGGTAAACGGCCAAGAGACCCAGTACTTC.

Here the CDR3 DNA reads TGCGCCAGCAGCGCGGGACAGGGGACTTATGGCTACACCTTC. Translation gives CASSAGQGTYGYTF. The J gene is TRBJ1-2, the V gene TRBV5-1; TRBD1 matches at 10 bases. Germline CDR1 reads SGHRS; CDR2 reads YFSETQ. J lost 5 bases, V lost 4 bases, and 5 bases had no gene match. This CDR3 comprises 14 residues.

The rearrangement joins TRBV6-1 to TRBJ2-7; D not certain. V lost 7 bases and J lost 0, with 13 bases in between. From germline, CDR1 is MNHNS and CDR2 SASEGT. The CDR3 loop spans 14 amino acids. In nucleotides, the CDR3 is TGTGCCAGCATCGGCAGGCTAACCTCCTACGAGCAGTACTTC. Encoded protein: CASIGRLTSYEQYF.

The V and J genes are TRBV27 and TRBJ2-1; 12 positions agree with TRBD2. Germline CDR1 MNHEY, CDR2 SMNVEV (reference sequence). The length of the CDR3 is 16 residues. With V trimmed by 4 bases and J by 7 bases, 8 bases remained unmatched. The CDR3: CASSSWTSGKINEQFF. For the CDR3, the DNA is TGTGCCAGCAGTTCCTGGACTAGCGGGAAAATAAATGAGCAGTTCTTC.

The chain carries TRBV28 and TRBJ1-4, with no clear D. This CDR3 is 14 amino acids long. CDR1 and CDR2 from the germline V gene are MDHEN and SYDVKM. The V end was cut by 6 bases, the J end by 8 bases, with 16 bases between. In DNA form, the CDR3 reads TGTGCCAGCAGACAAGGCTCCCCCGGGGAAAAACTGTTTTTT. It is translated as CASRQGSPGEKLFF.

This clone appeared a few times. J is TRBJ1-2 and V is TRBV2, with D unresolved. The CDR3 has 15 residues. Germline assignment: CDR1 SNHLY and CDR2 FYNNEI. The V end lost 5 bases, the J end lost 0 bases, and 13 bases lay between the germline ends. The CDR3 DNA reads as TGTGCCAGCAGTAGCCAGGCAACAGCTAACTATGGCTACACCTTC. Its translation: CASSSQATANYGYTF.

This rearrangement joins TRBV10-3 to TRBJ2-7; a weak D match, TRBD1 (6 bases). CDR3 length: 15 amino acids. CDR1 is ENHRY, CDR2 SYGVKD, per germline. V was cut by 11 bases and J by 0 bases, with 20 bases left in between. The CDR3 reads CAVRDTGLVSYEQYF. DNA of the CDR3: TGTGCCGTCCGGGACACCGGGCTTGTCTCCTACGAGCAGTACTTC.

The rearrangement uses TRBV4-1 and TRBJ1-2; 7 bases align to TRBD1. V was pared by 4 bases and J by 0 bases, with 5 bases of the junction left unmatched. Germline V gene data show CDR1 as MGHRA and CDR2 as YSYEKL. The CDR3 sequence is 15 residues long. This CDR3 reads CASSLAGTANYGYTF. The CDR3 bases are TGCGCCAGCAGCCTAGCCGGGACAGCTAACTATGGCTACACCTTC.

In DNA, the CDR3 is TGTGCCAGCAGCTTACGAGAGTTTAGTGAAGCTTTCTTT. It translates to CASSLREFSEAFF. The gene calls are TRBV7-9 and TRBJ1-1, with no clear D. Germline V gene sequence: CDR1 SEHNR, CDR2 FQNEAQ (reference sequence). Trimming pared 2 bases from V and 7 bases from J, leaving 11 bases between. This CDR3 contains 13 residues.

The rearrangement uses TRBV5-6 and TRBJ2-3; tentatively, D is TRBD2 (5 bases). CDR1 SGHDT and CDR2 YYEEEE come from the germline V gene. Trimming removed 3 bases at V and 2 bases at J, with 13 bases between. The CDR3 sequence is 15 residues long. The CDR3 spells CASSWISDYTDTQYF. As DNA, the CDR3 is TGTGCCAGCAGCTGGATTTCAGACTACACAGATACGCAGTATTTT.

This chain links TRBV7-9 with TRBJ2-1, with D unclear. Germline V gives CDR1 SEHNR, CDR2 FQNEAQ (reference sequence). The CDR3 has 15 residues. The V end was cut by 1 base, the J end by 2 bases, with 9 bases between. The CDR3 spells CASSLGVLAYNEQFF. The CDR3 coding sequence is TGTGCCAGCAGCTTAGGGGTGCTAGCCTACAATGAGCAGTTCTTC.

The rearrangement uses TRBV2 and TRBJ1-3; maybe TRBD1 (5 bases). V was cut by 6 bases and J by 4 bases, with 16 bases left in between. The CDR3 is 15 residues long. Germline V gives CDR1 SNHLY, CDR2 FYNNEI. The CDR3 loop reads CASSLHPGSGNTIYF. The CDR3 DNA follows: TGTGCCAGCAGCCTTCACCCAGGGTCCGGAAACACCATATATTTT. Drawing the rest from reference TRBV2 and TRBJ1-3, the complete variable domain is EPEVTQTPSHQVTQMGQEVILRCVPISNHLYFYWYRQILGQKVEFLVSFYNNEISEKSEIFDDQFSVERPDGSNFTLKIRSTKLEDSAMYFCASSLHPGSGNTIYFGEGSWLTVV.

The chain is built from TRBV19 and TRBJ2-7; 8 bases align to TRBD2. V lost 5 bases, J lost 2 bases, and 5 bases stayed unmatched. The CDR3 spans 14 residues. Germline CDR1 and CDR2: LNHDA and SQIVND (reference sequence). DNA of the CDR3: TGTGCCAGTAGTCCGGGACTAGAGCCCTACGAGCAGTACTTC. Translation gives CASSPGLEPYEQYF.

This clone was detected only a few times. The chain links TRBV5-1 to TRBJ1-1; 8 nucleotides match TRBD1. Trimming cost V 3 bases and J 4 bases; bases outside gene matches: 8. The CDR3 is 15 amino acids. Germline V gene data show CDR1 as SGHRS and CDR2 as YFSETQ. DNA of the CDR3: TGCGCCAGCAGCTCCGGACAGGGAGGTGGCACTGAAGCTTTCTTT. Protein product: CASSSGQGGGTEAFF.

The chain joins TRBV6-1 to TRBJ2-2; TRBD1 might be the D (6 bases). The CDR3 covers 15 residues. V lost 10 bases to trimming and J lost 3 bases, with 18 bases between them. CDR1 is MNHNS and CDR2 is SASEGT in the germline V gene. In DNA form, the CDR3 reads TGTGCCATCTTAAGTGGACAGTACTACACCGGGGAGCTGTTTTTT. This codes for CAILSGQYYTGELFF.

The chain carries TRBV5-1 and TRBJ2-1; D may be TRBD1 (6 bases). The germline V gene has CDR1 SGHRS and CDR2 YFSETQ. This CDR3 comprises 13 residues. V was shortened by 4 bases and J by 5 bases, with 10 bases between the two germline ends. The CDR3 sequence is CASSEKGDNEQFF. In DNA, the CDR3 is TGCGCCAGCAGCGAGAAGGGGGACAATGAGCAGTTCTTC.

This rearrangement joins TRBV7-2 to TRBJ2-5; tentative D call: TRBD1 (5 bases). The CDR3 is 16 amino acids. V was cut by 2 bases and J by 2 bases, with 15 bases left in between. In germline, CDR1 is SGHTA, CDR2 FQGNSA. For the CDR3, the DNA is TGTGCCAGCAGCTTATCCGGGTCTGCAGGGCAAGAGACCCAGTACTTC. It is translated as CASSLSGSAGQETQYF.

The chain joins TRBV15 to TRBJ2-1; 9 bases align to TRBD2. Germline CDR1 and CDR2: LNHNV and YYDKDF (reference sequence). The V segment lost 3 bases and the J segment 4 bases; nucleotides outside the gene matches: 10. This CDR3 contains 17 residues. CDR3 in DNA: TGTGCCACCAGCAGTTTAGCGGGAGAGAGTTGGTACAATGAGCAGTTCTTC. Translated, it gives CATSSLAGESWYNEQFF.

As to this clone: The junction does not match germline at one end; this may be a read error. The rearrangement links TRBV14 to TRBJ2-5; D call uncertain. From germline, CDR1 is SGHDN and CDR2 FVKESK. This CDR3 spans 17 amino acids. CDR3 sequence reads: CASSEDSLSFGQETQYF. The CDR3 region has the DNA TGTGCCAGCAGCGAAGATAGTCTCTCTTTTGGCCAAGAGACCCAGTACTTC.

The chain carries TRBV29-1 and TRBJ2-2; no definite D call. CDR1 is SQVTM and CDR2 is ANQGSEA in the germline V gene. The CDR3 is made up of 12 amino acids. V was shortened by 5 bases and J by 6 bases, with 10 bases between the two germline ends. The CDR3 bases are TGCAGCGTTCTAGAGGTACCCGGGGAGCTGTTTTTT. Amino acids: CSVLEVPGELFF.

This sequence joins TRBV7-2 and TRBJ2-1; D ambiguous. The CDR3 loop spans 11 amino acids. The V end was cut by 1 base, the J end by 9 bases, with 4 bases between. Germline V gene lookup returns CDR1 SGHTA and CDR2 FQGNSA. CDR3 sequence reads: CASSLEGEQFF. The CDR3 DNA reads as TGTGCCAGCAGCTTAGAGGGTGAGCAGTTCTTC.

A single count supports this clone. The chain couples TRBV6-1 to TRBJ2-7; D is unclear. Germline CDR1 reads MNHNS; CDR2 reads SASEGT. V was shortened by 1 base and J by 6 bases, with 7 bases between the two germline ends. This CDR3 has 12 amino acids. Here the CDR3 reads CASSEVRSEQYF. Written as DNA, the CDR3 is TGTGCCAGCAGTGAAGTAAGGAGCGAGCAGTACTTC.

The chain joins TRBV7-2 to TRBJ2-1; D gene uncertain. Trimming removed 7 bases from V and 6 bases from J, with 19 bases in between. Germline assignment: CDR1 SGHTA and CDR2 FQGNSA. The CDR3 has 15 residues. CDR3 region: CASTTALSQANEQFF. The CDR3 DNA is TGTGCCAGCACCACAGCCCTTTCCCAGGCCAATGAGCAGTTCTTC.

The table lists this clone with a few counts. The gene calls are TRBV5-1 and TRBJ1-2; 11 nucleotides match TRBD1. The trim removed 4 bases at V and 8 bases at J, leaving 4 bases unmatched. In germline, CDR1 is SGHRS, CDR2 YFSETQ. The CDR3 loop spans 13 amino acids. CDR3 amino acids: CASSPGQGEGYTF. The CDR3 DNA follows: TGCGCCAGCAGCCCGGGACAGGGGGAGGGCTACACCTTC.

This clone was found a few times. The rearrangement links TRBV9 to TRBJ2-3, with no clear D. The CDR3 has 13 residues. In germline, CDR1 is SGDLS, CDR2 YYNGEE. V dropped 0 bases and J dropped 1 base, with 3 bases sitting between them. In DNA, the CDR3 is TGTGCCAGCAGCGTAGGAGGCACAGATACGCAGTATTTT. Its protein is CASSVGGTDTQYF.

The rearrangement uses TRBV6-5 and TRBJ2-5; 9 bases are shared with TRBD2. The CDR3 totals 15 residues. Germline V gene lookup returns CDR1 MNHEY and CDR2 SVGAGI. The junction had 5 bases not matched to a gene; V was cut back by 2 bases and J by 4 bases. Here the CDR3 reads CASSYRSGRSETQYF. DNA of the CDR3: TGTGCCAGCAGTTACCGTAGCGGGAGATCAGAGACCCAGTACTTC.

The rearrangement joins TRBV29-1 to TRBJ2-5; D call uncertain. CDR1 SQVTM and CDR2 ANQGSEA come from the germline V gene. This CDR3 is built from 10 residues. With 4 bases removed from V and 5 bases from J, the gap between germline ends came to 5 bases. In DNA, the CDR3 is TGCAGCGTTGGAGAGGAGACCCAGTACTTC. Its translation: CSVGEETQYF. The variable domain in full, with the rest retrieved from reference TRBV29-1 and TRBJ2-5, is SAVISQKPSRDICQRGTSLTIQCQVDSQVTMMFWYRQQPGQSLTLIATANQGSEATYESGFVIDKFPISRPNLTFSTLTVSNMSPEDSSIYLCSVGEETQYFGPGTRLLVL.

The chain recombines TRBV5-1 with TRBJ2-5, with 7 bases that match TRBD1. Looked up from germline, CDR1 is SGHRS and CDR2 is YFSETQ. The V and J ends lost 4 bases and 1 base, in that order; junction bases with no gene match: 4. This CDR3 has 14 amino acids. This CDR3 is CASSLGQSQETQYF. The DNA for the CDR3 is TGCGCCAGCAGCCTGGGACAGTCCCAAGAGACCCAGTACTTC.

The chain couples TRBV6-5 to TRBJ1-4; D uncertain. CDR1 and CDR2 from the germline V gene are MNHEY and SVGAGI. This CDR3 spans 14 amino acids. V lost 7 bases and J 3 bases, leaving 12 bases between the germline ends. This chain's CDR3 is CASKIGEANEKLFF. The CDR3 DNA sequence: TGTGCCAGCAAGATCGGTGAAGCTAATGAAAAACTGTTTTTT.

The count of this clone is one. The CDR3 DNA follows: TGTGCCAGCAAAGACAGCAATCAGCCCCAGCATTTT. This encodes CASKDSNQPQHF. The J gene is TRBJ1-5, the V gene TRBV2; D is undetermined. Germline lookup yields CDR1 SNHLY and CDR2 FYNNEI. This CDR3 region has 12 residues. V was clipped by 7 bases and J by 1 base, with 5 bases between them. Using reference TRBV2 and TRBJ1-5 for the parts outside the CDR3, the full variable domain is EPEVTQTPSHQVTQMGQEVILRCVPISNHLYFYWYRQILGQKVEFLVSFYNNEISEKSEIFDDQFSVERPDGSNFTLKIRSTKLEDSAMYFCASKDSNQPQHFGDGTRLSIL.